This T cell receptor beta chain was found in a study of monozygotic twins with cystic fibrosis. This clone was detected a few times. Its antigen is unidentified. Study results and caveats: In 13 of 16 pairs, V gene usage was closest to the co-twin's.

The CDR3 totals 16 residues. The V gene's germline CDR1 is KGHSH and CDR2 LQKENI. Trimming removed 3 bases from V and 8 bases from J; junction bases left unmatched: 12. Some clones are missing from TCRdb's copy, which holds only in-frame ones; the method was immunoSEQ multiplex PCR. The sample includes some 31,000 clones, around 85% seen only once; the top ten take about 0.96%. Specimen: blood. The TCR comes from a girl aged 2-10 years with cystic fibrosis. This rearrangement joins TRBV18 to TRBJ1-4; 7 nucleotides match TRBD1. In DNA form, the CDR3 reads TGTGCCAGCTCACCTCGAAGGGGGCCAAGTGCAGAAAAACTGTTTTTT. This sequence encodes CASSPRRGPSAEKLFF.